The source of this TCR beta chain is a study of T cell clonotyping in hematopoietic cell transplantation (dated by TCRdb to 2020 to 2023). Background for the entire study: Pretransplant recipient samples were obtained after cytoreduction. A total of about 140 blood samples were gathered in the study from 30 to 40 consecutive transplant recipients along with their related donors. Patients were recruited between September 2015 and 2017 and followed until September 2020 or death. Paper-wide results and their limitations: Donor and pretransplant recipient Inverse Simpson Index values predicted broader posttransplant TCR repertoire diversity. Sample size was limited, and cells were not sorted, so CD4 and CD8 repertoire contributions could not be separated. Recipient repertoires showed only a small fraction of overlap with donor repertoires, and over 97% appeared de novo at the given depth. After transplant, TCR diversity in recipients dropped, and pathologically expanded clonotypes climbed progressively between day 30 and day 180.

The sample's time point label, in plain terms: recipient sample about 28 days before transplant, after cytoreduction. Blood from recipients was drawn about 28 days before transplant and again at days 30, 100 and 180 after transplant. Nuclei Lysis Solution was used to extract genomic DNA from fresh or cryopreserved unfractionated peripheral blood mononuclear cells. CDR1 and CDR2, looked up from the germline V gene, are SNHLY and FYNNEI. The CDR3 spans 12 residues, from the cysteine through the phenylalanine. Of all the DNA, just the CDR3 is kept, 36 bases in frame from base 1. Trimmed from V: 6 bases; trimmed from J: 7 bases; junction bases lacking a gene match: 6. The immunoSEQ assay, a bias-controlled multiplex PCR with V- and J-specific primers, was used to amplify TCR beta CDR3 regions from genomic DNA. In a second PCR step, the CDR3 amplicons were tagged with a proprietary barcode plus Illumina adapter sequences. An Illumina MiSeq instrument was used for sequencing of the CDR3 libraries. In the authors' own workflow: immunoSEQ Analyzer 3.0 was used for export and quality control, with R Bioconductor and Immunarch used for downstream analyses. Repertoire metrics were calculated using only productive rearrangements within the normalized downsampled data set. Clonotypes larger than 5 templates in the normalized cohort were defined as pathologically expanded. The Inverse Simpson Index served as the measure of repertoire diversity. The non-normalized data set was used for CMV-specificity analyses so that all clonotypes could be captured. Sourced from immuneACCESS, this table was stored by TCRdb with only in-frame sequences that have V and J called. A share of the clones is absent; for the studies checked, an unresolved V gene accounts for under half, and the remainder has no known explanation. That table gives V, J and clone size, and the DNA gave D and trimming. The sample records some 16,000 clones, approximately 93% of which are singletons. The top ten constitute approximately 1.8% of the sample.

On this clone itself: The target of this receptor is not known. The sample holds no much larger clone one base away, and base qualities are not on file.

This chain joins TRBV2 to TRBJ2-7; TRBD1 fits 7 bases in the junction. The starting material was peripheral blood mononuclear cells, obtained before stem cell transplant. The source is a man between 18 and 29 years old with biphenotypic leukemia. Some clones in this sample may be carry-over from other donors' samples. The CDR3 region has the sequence CASSGDSEEQYF. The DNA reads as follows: TGTGCCAGCAGCGGGGACAGTGAAGAGCAGTACTTC.